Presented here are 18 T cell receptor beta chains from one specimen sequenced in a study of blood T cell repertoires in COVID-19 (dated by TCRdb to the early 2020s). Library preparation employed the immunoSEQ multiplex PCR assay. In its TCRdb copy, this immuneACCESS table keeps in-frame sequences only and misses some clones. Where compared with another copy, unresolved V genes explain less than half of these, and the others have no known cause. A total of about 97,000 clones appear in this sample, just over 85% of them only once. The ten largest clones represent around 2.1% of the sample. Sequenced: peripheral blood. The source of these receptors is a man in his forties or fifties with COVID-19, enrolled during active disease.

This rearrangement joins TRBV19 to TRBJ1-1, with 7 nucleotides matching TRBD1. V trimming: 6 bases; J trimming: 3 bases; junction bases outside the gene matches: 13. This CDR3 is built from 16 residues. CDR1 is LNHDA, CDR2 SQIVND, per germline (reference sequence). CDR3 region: CASRTLTGLRDTEAFF. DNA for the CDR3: TGTGCCAGTAGGACACTGACAGGGCTCAGAGACACTGAAGCTTTCTTT.

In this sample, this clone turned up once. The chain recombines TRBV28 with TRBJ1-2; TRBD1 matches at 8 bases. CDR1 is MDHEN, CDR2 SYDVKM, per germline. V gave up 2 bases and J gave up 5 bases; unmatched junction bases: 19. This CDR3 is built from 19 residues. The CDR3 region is CASSLPALKQGVLPYGYTF. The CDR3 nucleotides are TGTGCCAGCAGTTTACCCGCCCTTAAACAGGGGGTATTGCCTTATGGCTACACCTTC.

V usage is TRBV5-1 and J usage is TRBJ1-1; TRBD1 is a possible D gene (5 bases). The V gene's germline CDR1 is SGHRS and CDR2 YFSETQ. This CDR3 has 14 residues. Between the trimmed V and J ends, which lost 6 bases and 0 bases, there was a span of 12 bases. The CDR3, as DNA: TGCGCCAGCACCGTCCAGGGAATGAACACTGAAGCTTTCTTT. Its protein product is CASTVQGMNTEAFF. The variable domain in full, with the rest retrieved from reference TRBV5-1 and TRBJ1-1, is KAGVTQTPRYLIKTRGQQVTLSCSPISGHRSVSWYQQTPGQGLQFLFEYFSETQRNKGNFPGRFSGRQFSNSRSEMNVSTLELGDSALYLCASTVQGMNTEAFFGQGTRLTVV.

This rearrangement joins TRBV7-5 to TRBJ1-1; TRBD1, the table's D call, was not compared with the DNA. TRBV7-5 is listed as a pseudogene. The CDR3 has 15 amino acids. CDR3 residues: CARSAAQGMNTEAFF. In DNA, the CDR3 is TGTGCCAGAAGCGCGGCTCAGGGGATGAACACTGAAGCTTTCTTT.

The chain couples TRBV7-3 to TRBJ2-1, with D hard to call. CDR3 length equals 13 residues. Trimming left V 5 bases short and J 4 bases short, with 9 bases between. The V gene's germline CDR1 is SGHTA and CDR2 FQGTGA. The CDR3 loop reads CASSRPGYNEQFF. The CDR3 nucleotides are TGTGCCAGCAGCCGGCCGGGTTACAATGAGCAGTTCTTC.

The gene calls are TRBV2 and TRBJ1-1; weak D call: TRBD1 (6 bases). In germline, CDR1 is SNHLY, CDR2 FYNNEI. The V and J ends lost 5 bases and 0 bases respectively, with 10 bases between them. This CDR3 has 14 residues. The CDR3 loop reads CASSHGQLNTEAFF. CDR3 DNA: TGTGCCAGCAGTCATGGACAGCTGAACACTGAAGCTTTCTTT.

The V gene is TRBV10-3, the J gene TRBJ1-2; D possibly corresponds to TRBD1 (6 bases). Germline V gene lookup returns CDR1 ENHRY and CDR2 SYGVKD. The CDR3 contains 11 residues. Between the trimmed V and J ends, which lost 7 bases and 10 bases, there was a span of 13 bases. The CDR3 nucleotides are TGTGCCATCAAGGGGGACCCAGTCTACACCTTC. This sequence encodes CAIKGDPVYTF.

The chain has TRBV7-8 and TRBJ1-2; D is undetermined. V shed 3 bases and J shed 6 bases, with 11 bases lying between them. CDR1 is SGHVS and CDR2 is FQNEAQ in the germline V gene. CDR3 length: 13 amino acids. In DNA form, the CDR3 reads TGTGCCAGCAGCTTGGGCCACAGTGATGGCTACACCTTC. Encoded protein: CASSLGHSDGYTF.

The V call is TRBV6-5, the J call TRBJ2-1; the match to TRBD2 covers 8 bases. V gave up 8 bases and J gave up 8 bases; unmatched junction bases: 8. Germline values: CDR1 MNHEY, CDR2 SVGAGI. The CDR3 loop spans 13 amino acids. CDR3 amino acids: CASGRTSRHEQFF. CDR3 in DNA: TGTGCCAGCGGCCGGACTAGCCGTCATGAGCAGTTCTTC.

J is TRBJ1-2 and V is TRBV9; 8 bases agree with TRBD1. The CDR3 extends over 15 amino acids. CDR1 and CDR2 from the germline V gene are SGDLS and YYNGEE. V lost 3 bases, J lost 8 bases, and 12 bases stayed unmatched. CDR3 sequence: CASSETGASVSGYTF. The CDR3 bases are TGTGCCAGCAGCGAGACAGGGGCCTCCGTTTCAGGCTACACCTTC.

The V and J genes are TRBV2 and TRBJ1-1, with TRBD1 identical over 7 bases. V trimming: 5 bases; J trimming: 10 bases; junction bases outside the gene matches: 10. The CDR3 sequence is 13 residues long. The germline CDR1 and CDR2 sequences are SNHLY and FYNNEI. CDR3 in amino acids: CASSSRQGVGAFF. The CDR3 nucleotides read TGTGCCAGCAGTTCACGTCAGGGGGTCGGAGCTTTCTTT.

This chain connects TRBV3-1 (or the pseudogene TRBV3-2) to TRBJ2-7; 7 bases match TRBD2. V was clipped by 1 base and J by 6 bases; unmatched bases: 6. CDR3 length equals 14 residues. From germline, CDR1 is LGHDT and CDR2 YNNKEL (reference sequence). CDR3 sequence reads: CASSQAGGYREQYF. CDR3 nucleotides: TGTGCCAGCAGCCAAGCGGGGGGATACCGCGAGCAGTACTTC.

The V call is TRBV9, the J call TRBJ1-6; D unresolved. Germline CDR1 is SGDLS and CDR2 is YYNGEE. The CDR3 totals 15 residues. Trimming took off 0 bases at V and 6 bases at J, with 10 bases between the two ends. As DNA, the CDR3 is TGTGCCAGCAGCGTAGCTGGCAATTTTAATTCACCCCTCCACTTT. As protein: CASSVAGNFNSPLHF.

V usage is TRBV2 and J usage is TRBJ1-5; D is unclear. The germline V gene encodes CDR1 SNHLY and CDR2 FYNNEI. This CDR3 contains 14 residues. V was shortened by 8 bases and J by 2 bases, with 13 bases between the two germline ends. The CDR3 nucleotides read TGTGCCAGCGCCCGGACTCAGGGCAATCAGCCCCAGCATTTT. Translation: CASARTQGNQPQHF.

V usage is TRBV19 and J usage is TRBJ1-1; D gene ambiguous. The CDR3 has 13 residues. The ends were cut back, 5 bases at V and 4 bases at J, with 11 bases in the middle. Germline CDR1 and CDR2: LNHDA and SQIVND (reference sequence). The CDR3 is CASSLGVGTEAFF. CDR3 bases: TGTGCCAGTAGTCTCGGGGTAGGCACTGAAGCTTTCTTT.

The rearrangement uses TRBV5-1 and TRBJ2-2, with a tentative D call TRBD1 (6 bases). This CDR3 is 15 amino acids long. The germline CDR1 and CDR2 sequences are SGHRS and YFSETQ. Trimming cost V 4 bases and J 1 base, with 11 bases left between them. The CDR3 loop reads CASSQQTGNTGELFF. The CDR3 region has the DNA TGCGCCAGCAGCCAACAGACAGGGAACACCGGGGAGCTGTTTTTT.

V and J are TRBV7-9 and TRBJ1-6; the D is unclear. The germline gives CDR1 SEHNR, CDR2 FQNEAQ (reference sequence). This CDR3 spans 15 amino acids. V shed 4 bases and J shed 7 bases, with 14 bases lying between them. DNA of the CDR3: TGTGCCAGCAGCTCCCTAATCGGCGGGAATTCACCCCTCCACTTT. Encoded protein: CASSSLIGGNSPLHF.

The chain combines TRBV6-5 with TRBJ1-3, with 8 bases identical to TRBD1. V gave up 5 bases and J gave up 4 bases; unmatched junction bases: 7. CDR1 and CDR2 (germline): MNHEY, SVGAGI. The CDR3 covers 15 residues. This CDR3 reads CASSKQGVSGNTIYF. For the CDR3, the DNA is TGTGCCAGCAGTAAACAGGGGGTGAGCGGAAACACCATATATTTT.